Listed here is a single T cell receptor (beta chain). The record originates from a study of OX40 agonist ivuxolimab in advanced cancers. Whole-study context: It was ivuxolimab, an agonistic anti-OX40 (CD134) antibody, that patients were treated with.

The assay was immunoSEQ multiplex PCR, and TCRdb's table has in-frame clones only and misses some. The table lists about 38,000 clones, approximately 86% of them singletons, with about 40% in the top ten. The germline gives CDR1 MNHNS, CDR2 SASEGT. The CDR3 has 13 amino acids. V gave up 6 bases and J gave up 6 bases; unmatched junction bases: 0. This chain links TRBV6-1 with TRBJ2-3; TRBD2 aligns across 13 bases. Sequenced material: CD4+ or CD8+ T cells sorted from blood, taken in a trial of the OX40 agonist ivuxolimab. The sequence came from an adult with an advanced solid tumor such as melanoma, head and neck, liver or kidney cancer. In DNA, the CDR3 is TGTGCCAGCAGGACTAGCGGGAGGGATACGCAGTATTTT. Translation gives CASRTSGRDTQYF.